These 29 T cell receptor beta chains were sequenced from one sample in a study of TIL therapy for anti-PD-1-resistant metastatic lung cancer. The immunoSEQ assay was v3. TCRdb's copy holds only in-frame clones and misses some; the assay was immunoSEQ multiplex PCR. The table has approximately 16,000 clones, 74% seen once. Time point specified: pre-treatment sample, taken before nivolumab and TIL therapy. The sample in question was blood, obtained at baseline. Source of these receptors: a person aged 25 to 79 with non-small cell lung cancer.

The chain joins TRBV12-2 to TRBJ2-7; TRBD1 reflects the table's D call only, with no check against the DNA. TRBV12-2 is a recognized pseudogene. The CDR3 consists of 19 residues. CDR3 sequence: CASRLRGYTGTGDSYEQYF. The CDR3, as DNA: TGTGCAAGTCGCTTAAGGGGGTATACCGGGACAGGGGACTCCTACGAGCAGTACTTC.

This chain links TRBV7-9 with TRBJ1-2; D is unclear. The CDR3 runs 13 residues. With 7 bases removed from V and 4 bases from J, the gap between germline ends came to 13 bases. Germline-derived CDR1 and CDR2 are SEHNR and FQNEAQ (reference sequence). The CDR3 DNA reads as TGTGCCAGCAACTTGGTAGGAGGCTATGGCTACACCTTC. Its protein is CASNLVGGYGYTF.

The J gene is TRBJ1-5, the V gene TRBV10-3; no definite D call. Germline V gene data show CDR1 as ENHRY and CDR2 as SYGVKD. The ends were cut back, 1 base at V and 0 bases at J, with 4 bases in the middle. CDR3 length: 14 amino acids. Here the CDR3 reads CAISEWGSNQPQHF. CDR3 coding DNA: TGTGCCATCAGTGAGTGGGGTAGCAATCAGCCCCAGCATTTT.

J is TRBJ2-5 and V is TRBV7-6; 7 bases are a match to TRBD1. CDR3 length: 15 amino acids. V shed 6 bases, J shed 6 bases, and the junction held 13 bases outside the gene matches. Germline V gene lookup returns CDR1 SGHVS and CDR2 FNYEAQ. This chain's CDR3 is CASSLNTGAWQTQYF. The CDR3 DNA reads TGTGCCAGCAGTCTAAATACAGGGGCTTGGCAGACCCAGTACTTC.

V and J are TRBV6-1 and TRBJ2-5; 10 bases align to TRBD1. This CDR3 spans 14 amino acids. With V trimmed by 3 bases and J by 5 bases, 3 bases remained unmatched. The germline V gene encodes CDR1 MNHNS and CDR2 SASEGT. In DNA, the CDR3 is TGTGCCAGCAGTGACGGGACAGGGGTCGAGACCCAGTACTTC. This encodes CASSDGTGVETQYF.

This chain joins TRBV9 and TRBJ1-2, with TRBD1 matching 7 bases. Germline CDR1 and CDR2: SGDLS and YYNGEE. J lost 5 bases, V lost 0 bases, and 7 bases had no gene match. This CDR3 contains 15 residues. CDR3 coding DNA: TGTGCCAGCAGCGTAGCGGAGGGGGCGCAGTATGGCTACACCTTC. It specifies CASSVAEGAQYGYTF.

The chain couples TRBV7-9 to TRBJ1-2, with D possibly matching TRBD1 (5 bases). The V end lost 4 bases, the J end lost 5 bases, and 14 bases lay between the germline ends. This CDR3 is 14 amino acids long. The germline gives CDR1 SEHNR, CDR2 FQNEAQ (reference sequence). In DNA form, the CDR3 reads TGTGCCAGCAGCTCGACCGAGGACATATATGGCTACACCTTC. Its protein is CASSSTEDIYGYTF.

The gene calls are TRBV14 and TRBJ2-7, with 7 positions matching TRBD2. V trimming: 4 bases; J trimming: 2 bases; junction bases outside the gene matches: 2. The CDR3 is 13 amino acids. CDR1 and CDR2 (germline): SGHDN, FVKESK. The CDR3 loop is CASSPGTTYEQYF. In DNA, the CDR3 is TGTGCCAGCAGCCCCGGGACTACCTACGAGCAGTACTTC.

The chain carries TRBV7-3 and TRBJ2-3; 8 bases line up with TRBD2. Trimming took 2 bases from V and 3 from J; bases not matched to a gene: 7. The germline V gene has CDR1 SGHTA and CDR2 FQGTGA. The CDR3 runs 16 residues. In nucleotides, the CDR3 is TGTGCCAGCAGCTTAGGCGGGGGCGGGGGGACAGATACGCAGTATTTT. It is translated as CASSLGGGGGTDTQYF.

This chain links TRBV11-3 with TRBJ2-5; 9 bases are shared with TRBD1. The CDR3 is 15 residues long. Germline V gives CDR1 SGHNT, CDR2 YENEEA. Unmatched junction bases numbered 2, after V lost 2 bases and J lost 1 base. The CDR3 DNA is TGTGCCAGCAGCTTACGGACAGGGGTCCAAGAGACCCAGTACTTC. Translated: CASSLRTGVQETQYF.

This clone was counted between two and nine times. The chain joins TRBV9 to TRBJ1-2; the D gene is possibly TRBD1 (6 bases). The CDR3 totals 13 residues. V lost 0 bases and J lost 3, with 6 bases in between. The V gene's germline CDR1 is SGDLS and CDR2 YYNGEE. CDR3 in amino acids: CASSVDRDYGYTF. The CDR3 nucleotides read TGTGCCAGCAGCGTAGACAGGGACTATGGCTACACCTTC. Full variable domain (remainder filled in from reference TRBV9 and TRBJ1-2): DSGVTQTPKHLITATGQRVTLRCSPRSGDLSVYWYQQSLDQGLQFLIQYYNGEERAKGNILERFSAQQFPDLHSELNLSSLELGDSALYFCASSVDRDYGYTFGSGTRLTVV.

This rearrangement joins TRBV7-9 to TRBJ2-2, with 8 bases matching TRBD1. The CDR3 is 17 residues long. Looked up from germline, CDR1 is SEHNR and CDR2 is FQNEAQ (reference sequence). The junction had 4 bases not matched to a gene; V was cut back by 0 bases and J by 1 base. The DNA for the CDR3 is TGTGCCAGCAGCTTAGCGGGGGACAGGAAGAACACCGGGGAGCTGTTTTTT. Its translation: CASSLAGDRKNTGELFF.

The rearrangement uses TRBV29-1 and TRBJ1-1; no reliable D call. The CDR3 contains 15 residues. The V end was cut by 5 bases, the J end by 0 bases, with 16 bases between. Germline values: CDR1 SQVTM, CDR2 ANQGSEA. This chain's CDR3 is CSVPNGVGLNTEAFF. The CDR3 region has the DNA TGCAGCGTTCCCAACGGCGTCGGTTTGAACACTGAAGCTTTCTTT.

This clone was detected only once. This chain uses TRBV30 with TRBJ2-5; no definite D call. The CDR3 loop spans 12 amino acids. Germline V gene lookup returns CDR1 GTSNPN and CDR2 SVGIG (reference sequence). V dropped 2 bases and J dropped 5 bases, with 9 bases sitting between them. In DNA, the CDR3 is TGTGCCTGGAGTCCACTGTTTGAGACCCAGTACTTC. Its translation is CAWSPLFETQYF.

As DNA, the CDR3 is TGTGCCAGTGAAAGATCTGGTTATAATTCACCCCTCCACTTT. Translating gives CASERSGYNSPLHF. The chain uses TRBV19 and TRBJ1-6; no firm D call. From germline, CDR1 is LNHDA and CDR2 SQIVND (reference sequence). With 8 bases removed from V and 4 bases from J, the gap between germline ends came to 12 bases. The CDR3 sequence is 14 residues long.

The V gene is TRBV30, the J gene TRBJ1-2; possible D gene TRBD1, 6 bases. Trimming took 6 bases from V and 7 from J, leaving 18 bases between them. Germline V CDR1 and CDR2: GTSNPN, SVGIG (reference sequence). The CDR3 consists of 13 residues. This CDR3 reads CACFHRVPLGYTF. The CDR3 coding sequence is TGTGCCTGCTTTCACAGGGTCCCCCTTGGCTACACCTTC.

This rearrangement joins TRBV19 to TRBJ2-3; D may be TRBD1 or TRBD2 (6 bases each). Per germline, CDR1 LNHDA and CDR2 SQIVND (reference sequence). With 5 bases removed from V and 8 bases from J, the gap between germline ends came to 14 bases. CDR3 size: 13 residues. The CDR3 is CASSPSQGGTQYF. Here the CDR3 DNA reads TGTGCCAGTAGTCCATCACAGGGAGGTACGCAGTATTTT.

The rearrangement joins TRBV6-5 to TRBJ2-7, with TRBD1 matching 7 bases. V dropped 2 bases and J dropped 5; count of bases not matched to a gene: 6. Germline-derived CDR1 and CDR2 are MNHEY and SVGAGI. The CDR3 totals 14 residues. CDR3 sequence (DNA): TGTGCCAGCAGTTACGGCTCCGGGACAGACGAGCAGTACTTC. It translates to CASSYGSGTDEQYF.

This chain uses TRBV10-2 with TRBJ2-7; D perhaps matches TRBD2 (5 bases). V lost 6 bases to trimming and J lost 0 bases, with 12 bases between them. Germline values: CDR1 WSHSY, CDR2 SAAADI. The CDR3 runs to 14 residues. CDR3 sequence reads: CASRTAGSSYEQYF. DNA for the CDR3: TGCGCCAGCAGAACGGCGGGCAGCTCCTACGAGCAGTACTTC.

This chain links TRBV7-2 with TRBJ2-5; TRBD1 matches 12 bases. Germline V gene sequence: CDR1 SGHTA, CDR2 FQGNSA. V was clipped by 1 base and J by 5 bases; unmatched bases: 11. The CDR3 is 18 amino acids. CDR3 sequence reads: CASSLVVRGQGAWETQYF. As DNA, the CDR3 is TGTGCCAGCAGCTTAGTCGTCAGGGGACAGGGGGCATGGGAGACCCAGTACTTC. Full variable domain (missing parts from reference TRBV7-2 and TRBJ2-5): GAGVSQSPSNKVTEKGKDVELRCDPISGHTALYWYRQSLGQGLEFLIYFQGNSAPDKSGLPSDRFSAERTGGSVSTLTIQRTQQEDSAVYLCASSLVVRGQGAWETQYFGPGTRLLVL.

CDR3 loop: CASSLEGGIGTEAFF. CDR3 nucleotides: TGTGCCAGCAGCTTAGAGGGGGGAATTGGCACTGAAGCTTTCTTT. J is TRBJ1-1 and V is TRBV11-2; a possible D gene is TRBD1 (5 bases). V lost 0 bases and J lost 4, with 12 bases in between. CDR3 length: 15 residues. Germline lookup yields CDR1 SGHAT and CDR2 FQNNGV.

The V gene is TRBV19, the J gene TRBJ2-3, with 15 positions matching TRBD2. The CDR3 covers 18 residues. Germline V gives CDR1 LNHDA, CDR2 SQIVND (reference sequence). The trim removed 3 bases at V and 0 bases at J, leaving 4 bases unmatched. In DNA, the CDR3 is TGTGCCAGTAGTATGGGACTAGCGGGGGGACCAAGCACAGATACGCAGTATTTT. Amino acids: CASSMGLAGGPSTDTQYF.

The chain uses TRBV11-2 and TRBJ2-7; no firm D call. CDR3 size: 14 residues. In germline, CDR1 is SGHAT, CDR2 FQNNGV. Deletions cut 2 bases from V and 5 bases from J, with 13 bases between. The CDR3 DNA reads TGTGCCAGCAGCTTAAGTGCAGGTTCCCACGAGCAGTACTTC. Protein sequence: CASSLSAGSHEQYF.

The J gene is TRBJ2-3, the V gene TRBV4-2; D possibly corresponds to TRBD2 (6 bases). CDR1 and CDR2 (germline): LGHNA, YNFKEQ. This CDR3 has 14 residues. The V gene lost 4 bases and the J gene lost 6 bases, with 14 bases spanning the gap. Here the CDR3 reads CASSPEAGWDTQYF. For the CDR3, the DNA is TGTGCCAGCAGCCCTGAGGCGGGGTGGGATACGCAGTATTTT.

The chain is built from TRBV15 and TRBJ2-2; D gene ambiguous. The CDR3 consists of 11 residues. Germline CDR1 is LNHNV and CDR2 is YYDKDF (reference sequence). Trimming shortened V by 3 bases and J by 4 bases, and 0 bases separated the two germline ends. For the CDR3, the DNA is TGTGCCACCAGCAGCACCGGGGAGCTGTTTTTT. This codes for CATSSTGELFF.

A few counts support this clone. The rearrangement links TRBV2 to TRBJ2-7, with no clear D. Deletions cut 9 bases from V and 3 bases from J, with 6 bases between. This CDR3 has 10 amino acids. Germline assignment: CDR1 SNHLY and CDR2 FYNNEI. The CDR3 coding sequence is TGTGCCAGTGTGAACTACGAGCAGTACTTC. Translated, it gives CASVNYEQYF.

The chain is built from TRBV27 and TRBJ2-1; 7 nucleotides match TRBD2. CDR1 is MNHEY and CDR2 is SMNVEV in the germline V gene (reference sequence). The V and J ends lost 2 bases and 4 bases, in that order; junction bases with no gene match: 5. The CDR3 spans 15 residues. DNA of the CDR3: TGTGCCAGCAGTTTAACCGGGACTACTTACAATGAGCAGTTCTTC. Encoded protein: CASSLTGTTYNEQFF.

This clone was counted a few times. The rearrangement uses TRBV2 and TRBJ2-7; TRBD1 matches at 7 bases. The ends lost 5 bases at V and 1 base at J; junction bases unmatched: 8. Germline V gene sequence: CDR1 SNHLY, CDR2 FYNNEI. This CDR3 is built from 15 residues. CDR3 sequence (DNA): TGTGCCAGCAGTCCCCGGGGACAGCAGTCCTACGAGCAGTACTTC. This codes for CASSPRGQQSYEQYF. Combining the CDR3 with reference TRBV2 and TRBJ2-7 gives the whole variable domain EPEVTQTPSHQVTQMGQEVILRCVPISNHLYFYWYRQILGQKVEFLVSFYNNEISEKSEIFDDQFSVERPDGSNFTLKIRSTKLEDSAMYFCASSPRGQQSYEQYFGPGTRLTVT.

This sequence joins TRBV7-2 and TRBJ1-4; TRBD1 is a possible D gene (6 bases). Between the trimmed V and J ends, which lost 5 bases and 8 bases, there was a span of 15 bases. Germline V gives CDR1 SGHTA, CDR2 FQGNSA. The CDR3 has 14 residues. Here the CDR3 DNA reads TGTGCCAGCAGCCCCCGGGGGGCAAGGGAAAAACTGTTTTTT. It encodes CASSPRGAREKLFF.